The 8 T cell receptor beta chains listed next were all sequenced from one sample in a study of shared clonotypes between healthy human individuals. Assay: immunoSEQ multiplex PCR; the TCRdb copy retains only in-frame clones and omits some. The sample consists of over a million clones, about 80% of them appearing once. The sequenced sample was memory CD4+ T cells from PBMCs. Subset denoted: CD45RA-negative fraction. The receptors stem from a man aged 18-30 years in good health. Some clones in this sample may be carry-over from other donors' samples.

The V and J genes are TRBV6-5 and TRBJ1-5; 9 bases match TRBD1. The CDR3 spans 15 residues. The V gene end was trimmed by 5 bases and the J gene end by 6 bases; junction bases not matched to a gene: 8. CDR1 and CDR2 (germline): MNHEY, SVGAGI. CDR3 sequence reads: CASSAGQGKGQPQHF. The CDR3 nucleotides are TGTGCCAGCAGTGCAGGACAGGGGAAAGGTCAGCCCCAGCATTTT.

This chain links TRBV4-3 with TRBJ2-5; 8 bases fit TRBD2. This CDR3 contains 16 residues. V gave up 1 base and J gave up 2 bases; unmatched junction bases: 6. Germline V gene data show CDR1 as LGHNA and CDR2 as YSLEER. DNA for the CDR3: TGCGCCAGCAGCCAAGGTCTAGCGGGTGAGCAAGAGACCCAGTACTTC. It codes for CASSQGLAGEQETQYF.

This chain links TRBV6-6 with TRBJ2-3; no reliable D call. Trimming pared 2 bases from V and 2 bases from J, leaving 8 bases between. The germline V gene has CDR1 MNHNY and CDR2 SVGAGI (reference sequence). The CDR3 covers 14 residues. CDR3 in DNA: TGTGCCAGCAGTTACCTTGGGTTCACAGATACGCAGTATTTT. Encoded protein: CASSYLGFTDTQYF.

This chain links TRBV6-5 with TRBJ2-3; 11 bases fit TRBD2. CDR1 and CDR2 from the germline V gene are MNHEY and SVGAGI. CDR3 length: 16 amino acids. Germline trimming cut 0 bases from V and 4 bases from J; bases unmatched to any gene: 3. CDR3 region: CASSYSGTSGPDTQYF. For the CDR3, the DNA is TGTGCCAGCAGTTACTCAGGGACTAGCGGACCAGATACGCAGTATTTT.

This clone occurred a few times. The CDR3 loop is CASSFGLAPGLYEQYF. CDR3 nucleotide sequence: TGCGCCAGCAGCTTCGGACTAGCGCCGGGTTTGTACGAGCAGTACTTC. The gene calls are TRBV5-1 and TRBJ2-7; 9 bases agree with TRBD2. The V gene's germline CDR1 is SGHRS and CDR2 YFSETQ. The CDR3 is 16 amino acids. V trimming: 2 bases; J trimming: 4 bases; junction bases outside the gene matches: 10.

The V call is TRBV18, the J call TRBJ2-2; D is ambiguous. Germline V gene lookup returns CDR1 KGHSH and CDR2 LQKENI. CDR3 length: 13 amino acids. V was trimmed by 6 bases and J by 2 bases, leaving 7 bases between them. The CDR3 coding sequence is TGTGCCAGCTCTTCAGTCAACACCGGGGAGCTGTTTTTT. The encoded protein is CASSSVNTGELFF.

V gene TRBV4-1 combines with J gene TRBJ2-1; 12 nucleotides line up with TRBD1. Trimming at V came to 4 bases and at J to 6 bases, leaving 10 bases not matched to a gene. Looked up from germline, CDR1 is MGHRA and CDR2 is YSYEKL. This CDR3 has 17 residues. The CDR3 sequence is CASSRIPGQGARNEQFF. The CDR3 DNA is TGCGCCAGCAGCCGGATACCGGGACAGGGGGCTCGCAATGAGCAGTTCTTC.

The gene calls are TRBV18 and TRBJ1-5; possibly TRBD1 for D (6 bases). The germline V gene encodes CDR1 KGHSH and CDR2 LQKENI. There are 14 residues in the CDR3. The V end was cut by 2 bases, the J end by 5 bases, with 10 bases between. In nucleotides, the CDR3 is TGTGCCAGCTCACCATCAGGGGTGGATCAGCCCCAGCATTTT. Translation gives CASSPSGVDQPQHF.